The 25 T cell receptor beta chains in this list originate from one sample, sequenced in a study of T cell responses to AZD1222 COVID-19 vaccine. Measured with immunoSEQ multiplex PCR; TCRdb has only the in-frame clones, and not every one. The profile shows some 70,000 clones, roughly 84% of them singletons. Source: peripheral blood, taken on day 0 of AZD1222 vaccination. The receptors were sampled from an adult in good health.

This sequence joins TRBV11-3 and TRBJ2-3; perhaps TRBD1 as D (5 bases). V lost 1 base and J lost 2, with 13 bases in between. This CDR3 contains 16 residues. Germline loops: CDR1 SGHNT, CDR2 YENEEA. The CDR3 loop reads CASSLGSGHDTDTQYF. The CDR3 region has the DNA TGTGCCAGCAGCTTAGGGAGTGGACACGACACAGATACGCAGTATTTT. The full variable domain, completed using reference TRBV11-3 and TRBJ2-3, is EAGVVQSPRYKIIEKKQPVAFWCNPISGHNTLYWYLQNLGQGPELLIRYENEEAVDDSQLPKDRFSAERLKGVDSTLKIQPAELGDSAVYLCASSLGSGHDTDTQYFGPGTRLTVL.

V usage is TRBV28 and J usage is TRBJ2-2, with 7 bases matching TRBD1. Trimming at V came to 3 bases and at J to 2 bases, leaving 3 bases not matched to a gene. CDR3 length equals 15 residues. Germline V gene lookup returns CDR1 MDHEN and CDR2 SYDVKM. The CDR3: CASSFEGANTGELFF. CDR3 DNA sequence: TGTGCCAGCAGTTTTGAGGGGGCAAACACCGGGGAGCTGTTTTTT.

This clone was observed a single time. The V gene is TRBV5-6, the J gene TRBJ1-3; possible D gene TRBD1, 5 bases. Deletions cut 4 bases from V and 0 bases from J, with 23 bases between. The CDR3 covers 19 residues. Germline V gives CDR1 SGHDT, CDR2 YYEEEE. CDR3: CASSHPPGRGTDSGNTIYF. CDR3 in DNA: TGTGCCAGCAGCCACCCACCTGGTCGGGGGACCGACTCTGGAAACACCATATATTTT.

J is TRBJ2-3 and V is TRBV3-1 (or the pseudogene TRBV3-2); the match to TRBD2 covers 7 bases. The CDR3 totals 14 residues. Germline values: CDR1 LGHDT, CDR2 YNNKEL (reference sequence). Trimming at V came to 5 bases and at J to 4 bases, leaving 6 bases not matched to a gene. DNA of the CDR3: TGTGCCAGCAGCTATCGCGGGAGAGCAGATACGCAGTATTTT. It codes for CASSYRGRADTQYF.

This clone occurred once. V usage is TRBV11-3 and J usage is TRBJ1-2; D is undetermined. V lost 5 bases and J 2 bases, leaving 21 bases between the germline ends. This CDR3 region has 17 residues. CDR1 and CDR2 (germline): SGHNT, YENEEA. The CDR3 coding sequence is TGTGCCAGCAGCCCAGCCGCTACAGTTGTTCAAAACTATGGCTACACCTTC. Translated: CASSPAATVVQNYGYTF. The full variable domain, with the rest looked up from reference TRBV11-3 and TRBJ1-2, is EAGVVQSPRYKIIEKKQPVAFWCNPISGHNTLYWYLQNLGQGPELLIRYENEEAVDDSQLPKDRFSAERLKGVDSTLKIQPAELGDSAVYLCASSPAATVVQNYGYTFGSGTRLTVV.

The chain employs TRBV9 and TRBJ1-4, with 8 bases that match TRBD1. Germline trimming cut 4 bases from V and 2 bases from J; bases unmatched to any gene: 1. Germline-derived CDR1 and CDR2 are SGDLS and YYNGEE. There are 14 residues in the CDR3. The CDR3 region is CASSRTGTNEKLFF. CDR3 sequence (DNA): TGTGCCAGCAGCAGGACAGGGACTAATGAAAAACTGTTTTTT.

The chain is built from TRBV4-3 and TRBJ1-2, with D unclear. V lost 0 bases and J 1 base, leaving 15 bases between the germline ends. The CDR3 loop spans 17 amino acids. Germline V CDR1 and CDR2: LGHNA, YSLEER. The CDR3 DNA reads TGCGCCAGCAGCCAAGATGTCGTCACGAGTTATAACTATGGCTACACCTTC. Amino acid sequence: CASSQDVVTSYNYGYTF.

J is TRBJ1-5 and V is TRBV6-6, with 12 bases matching TRBD1. CDR3 length equals 16 residues. Germline CDR1 is MNHNY and CDR2 is SVGAGI (reference sequence). V shed 5 bases, J shed 6 bases, and the junction held 8 bases outside the gene matches. CDR3 sequence (DNA): TGTGCCAGCAGTAACGGGGACAGGGGGCTGGGTCAGCCCCAGCATTTT. This sequence encodes CASSNGDRGLGQPQHF.

The V and J genes are TRBV10-3 and TRBJ2-7; perhaps TRBD2 as D (5 bases). This CDR3 spans 15 amino acids. V was clipped by 0 bases and J by 2 bases, with 11 bases between them. Looked up from germline, CDR1 is ENHRY and CDR2 is SYGVKD. The CDR3 nucleotides are TGTGCCATCAGTGAGTCGAAGGGAGTTCCCTACGAGCAGTACTTC. Its protein is CAISESKGVPYEQYF.

The chain has TRBV30 and TRBJ1-2; D not resolved. Germline loops: CDR1 GTSNPN, CDR2 SVGIG (reference sequence). This CDR3 region has 15 residues. V was shortened by 2 bases and J by 1 base, with 14 bases between the two germline ends. CDR3 residues: CAWSQGSLFNYGYTF. CDR3 nucleotide sequence: TGTGCCTGGAGTCAAGGGTCTTTGTTTAACTATGGCTACACCTTC.

As to this clone: A read error may produce the germline difference seen at one junction end. The V and J genes are TRBV5-1 and TRBJ1-1; D is unclear. Germline CDR1 reads SGHRS; CDR2 reads YFSETQ. CDR3 length equals 14 residues. The CDR3 DNA is TGCGCCACACAGAGCGATCCCTCCAACAGTGAAGCTTTCTTT. Translation: CATQSDPSNSEAFF.

V gene TRBV27 combines with J gene TRBJ2-7, with a possible D match to TRBD2 (7 bases). Between the trimmed V and J ends, which lost 5 bases and 2 bases, there was a span of 28 bases. The CDR3 runs to 19 residues. CDR1 and CDR2 (germline): MNHEY, SMNVEV (reference sequence). CDR3 residues: CASSPHRRGGLIQTYEQYF. The CDR3 DNA is TGTGCCAGCAGTCCCCACAGGCGCGGGGGCCTAATCCAAACCTACGAGCAGTACTTC.

The chain recombines TRBV6-5 with TRBJ2-5; 8 bases map to TRBD1. The CDR3 has 14 amino acids. V gave up 6 bases and J gave up 5 bases; unmatched junction bases: 8. Germline V gene data show CDR1 as MNHEY and CDR2 as SVGAGI. The chain's CDR3 is CASRTGVLTETQYF. The CDR3 region has the DNA TGTGCCAGCAGGACAGGGGTCCTAACTGAGACCCAGTACTTC.

The J gene is TRBJ1-2, the V gene TRBV10-3; 7 positions match TRBD1. The CDR3 has 13 residues. Germline CDR1 reads ENHRY; CDR2 reads SYGVKD. Unmatched junction bases numbered 3, after V lost 4 bases and J lost 4 bases. This CDR3 is CAISGDRVYGYTF. For the CDR3, the DNA is TGTGCCATCAGTGGGGACAGAGTCTATGGCTACACCTTC.

The chain is built from TRBV9 and TRBJ1-1; weak D call: TRBD1 (5 bases). V lost 0 bases to trimming and J lost 5 bases, with 17 bases between them. The V gene's germline CDR1 is SGDLS and CDR2 YYNGEE. This CDR3 has 16 amino acids. CDR3 sequence: CASSVEGGMRGTEAFF. For the CDR3, the DNA is TGTGCCAGCAGCGTAGAGGGAGGAATGAGGGGAACTGAAGCTTTCTTT.

V gene TRBV5-4 combines with J gene TRBJ2-7; D remains unclear. This CDR3 contains 17 residues. Germline values: CDR1 SGHNT, CDR2 YYREEE (reference sequence). V dropped 0 bases and J dropped 0 bases, with 16 bases sitting between them. The CDR3 coding sequence is TGTGCCAGCAGCTTGGGATTTGGTTCTTCCGGCTCCTACGAGCAGTACTTC. Protein: CASSLGFGSSGSYEQYF.

V gene TRBV6-1 combines with J gene TRBJ1-3; unclear D gene. Germline CDR1 is MNHNS and CDR2 is SASEGT. The V end was cut by 0 bases, the J end by 8 bases, with 14 bases between. CDR3 length: 15 residues. In nucleotides, the CDR3 is TGTGCCAGCAGTGAAGCGGTCAGAGCCTGGGACACCATATATTTT. Translating gives CASSEAVRAWDTIYF.

This chain joins TRBV28 and TRBJ1-6, with D unclear. V lost 3 bases and J 9 bases, leaving 9 bases between the germline ends. Germline V gene data show CDR1 as MDHEN and CDR2 as SYDVKM. The CDR3 length is 13 residues. This CDR3 is CASSFEGSSPLHF. For the CDR3, the DNA is TGTGCCAGCAGTTTTGAGGGATCTTCACCCCTCCACTTT.

The genes are TRBV4-1 and TRBJ2-7; possibly TRBD2 for D (5 bases). The CDR3 consists of 13 residues. The germline gives CDR1 MGHRA, CDR2 YSYEKL. The V and J ends lost 5 bases and 3 bases respectively, with 11 bases between them. CDR3 nucleotide sequence: TGCGCCAGCAGCGCAGCCGAGGGCTACGAGCAGTACTTC. Protein sequence: CASSAAEGYEQYF.

The V call is TRBV9, the J call TRBJ2-3; D is unresolved. This CDR3 is 15 amino acids long. The germline V gene encodes CDR1 SGDLS and CDR2 YYNGEE. The V end lost 4 bases, the J end lost 0 bases, and 12 bases lay between the germline ends. This CDR3 is CASSPASLSTDTQYF. In nucleotides, the CDR3 is TGTGCCAGCAGCCCCGCGAGCCTTAGCACAGATACGCAGTATTTT.

This chain connects TRBV6-5 to TRBJ1-2; perhaps TRBD1 as D (6 bases). Germline-derived CDR1 and CDR2 are MNHEY and SVGAGI. V was shortened by 6 bases and J by 6 bases, with 20 bases between the two germline ends. The CDR3 runs to 15 residues. The CDR3 DNA follows: TGTGCCAGCAGACTTTGGGGATCCCGGGGGCATGGCTACACCTTC. As protein: CASRLWGSRGHGYTF.

As to this clone: Compared with germline, one end of the junction differs, possibly owing to a read error. The V call is TRBV5-1, the J call TRBJ2-7, with 14 bases that match TRBD2. The germline V gene has CDR1 SGHRS and CDR2 YFSETQ. This CDR3 contains 17 residues. This CDR3 reads CASSWGLAGARSDEQYF. CDR3 sequence (DNA): TGCGCCAGCAGCTGGGGACTAGCGGGGGCCCGCTCCGACGAGCAGTACTTC.

This chain connects TRBV19 to TRBJ1-3; the D is unclear. Deletions cut 10 bases from V and 4 bases from J, with 14 bases between. The CDR3 is 13 residues long. Germline lookup yields CDR1 LNHDA and CDR2 SQIVND (reference sequence). The DNA of the CDR3 is TGTGCCACCGTAGAGGCAGCGGGAAACACCATATATTTT. This encodes CATVEAAGNTIYF.

This clone has just one count. The chain is built from TRBV29-1 and TRBJ2-3, with a weak D call TRBD1 (5 bases). Germline V gives CDR1 SQVTM, CDR2 ANQGSEA. The CDR3 length is 12 residues. Trimming removed 7 bases from V and 7 bases from J, with 15 bases in between. This chain's CDR3 is CSGYNRRNTQYF. CDR3 coding DNA: TGCAGCGGGTATAACAGGAGAAATACGCAGTATTTT.

The V gene is TRBV19, the J gene TRBJ2-6, with a weak D call TRBD1 (5 bases). V gave up 6 bases and J gave up 3 bases, with 21 bases separating them. The CDR3 spans 18 residues. From germline, CDR1 is LNHDA and CDR2 SQIVND (reference sequence). The CDR3 loop is CASSPLGQGRFGANVLTF. The DNA for the CDR3 is TGTGCCAGTAGCCCCCTAGGGCAGGGAAGGTTTGGGGCCAACGTCCTGACTTTC.